This T cell receptor beta chain emerged from a study of monozygotic twins with cystic fibrosis. Study background: Libraries were built from 2.5 to 3 micrograms of fragmented DNA using approximately 16 PCR cycles.

Comment on this clone: Its target is unknown.

Clones were read by immunoSEQ multiplex PCR, and TCRdb kept only the in-frame ones, dropping some. Among some 22,000 clones listed, approximately 97% were seen once. Overall study findings and caveats: The repertoire was suggested to be naive-dominated, clonality median approximately 0.0093. In 13 of 16 pairs, V gene usage was closest to the co-twin's.

The V gene's germline CDR1 is SGHRS and CDR2 YFSETQ. The CDR3 covers 15 residues. After removal of 2 bases from V and 2 bases from J, the junction contained 6 bases not matched to a gene. The genes are TRBV5-1 and TRBJ2-5; 7 bases agree with TRBD2. What was sequenced was blood. The source of this sequence is a girl between 10 and 17 years old with cystic fibrosis. CDR3 bases: TGCGCCAGCAGCTTTTCCCCGCGGGAGCAAGAGACCCAGTACTTC. Translation gives CASSFSPREQETQYF.